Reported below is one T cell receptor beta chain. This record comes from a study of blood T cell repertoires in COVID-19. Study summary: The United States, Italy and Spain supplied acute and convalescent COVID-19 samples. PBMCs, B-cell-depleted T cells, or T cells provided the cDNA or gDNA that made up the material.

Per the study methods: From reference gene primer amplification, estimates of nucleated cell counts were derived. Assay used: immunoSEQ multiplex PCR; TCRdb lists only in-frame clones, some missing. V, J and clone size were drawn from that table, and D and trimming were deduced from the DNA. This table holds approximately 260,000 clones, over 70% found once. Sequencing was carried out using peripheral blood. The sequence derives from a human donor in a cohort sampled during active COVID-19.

The CDR3 region has the DNA TGTGCCAGCAGCCCTTGGACTAGCGGGAGTTTCGCAGATACGCAGTATTTT. As protein: CASSPWTSGSFADTQYF. This chain connects TRBV14 to TRBJ2-3; 13 nucleotides agree with TRBD2. The CDR3 is 17 amino acids. Germline CDR1 reads SGHDN; CDR2 reads FVKESK. The ends lost 4 bases at V and 4 bases at J; junction bases unmatched: 8.